This TCR beta chain was captured by sequencing in a study of T cell therapy after organ transplantation. Findings of the study overall: In nonresponders, reduced coverage from low CD8+ yield may limit detected expansions.

The repertoire was sequenced with immunoSEQ multiplex PCR; TCRdb's copy has only in-frame clones and lacks some. The sample lists 3,000 to 4,000 clones, 69% occurring once. The time point is: 4-8 weeks after completion of therapy. Details on this clone: No antigen is known for it.

The germline gives CDR1 SQVTM, CDR2 ANQGSEA. The CDR3 length is 13 residues. The V end lost 6 bases, the J end lost 3 bases, and 11 bases lay between the germline ends. The source material was CD8+ T cells from blood, sampled after autologous CMV-specific T cell therapy. The sequence was collected from a human patient who had received a solid organ transplant and had CMV disease. Some T cells may arise from the graft donor. V is TRBV29-1 and J is TRBJ2-2; perhaps TRBD1 as D (6 bases). The CDR3 coding sequence is TGCAGCGTCAGACAGGCCTACACCGGGGAGCTGTTTTTT. This codes for CSVRQAYTGELFF.